These 29 T cell receptor beta chains originate from one sample sequenced in a study of tumor-infiltrating lymphocytes in primary liver carcinoma. Blood RNA originated from unsorted whole blood, with germline DNA additionally extracted. From about 0.45 ug total RNA, TCR beta cDNA was generated with a primer in the constant region. For TCR beta, libraries were produced by three nested multiplex PCR rounds using slightly modified ARM-PCR. Running roughly 10 cycles apiece, the first two PCR rounds relied on TRBV1-TRBV30 forward primers together with a C-beta reverse primer. TCRdb ran MiXCR on the multiplex PCR reads and lists one entry per CDR3 protein. The data show a few hundred thousand distinct CDR3 sequences, with roughly three fifths seen just once and over 15% held by the top ten. The specimen sequenced was peripheral blood. The receptors here all came from a woman in her thirties with primary liver carcinoma and hepatitis B virus infection.

Of note for this clonotype: A single base separates this from a much larger clone, so it may be a read error. The V call is TRBV6-5, the J call TRBJ2-2, with 7 bases lining up with TRBD1. Losses at the gene ends were 2 bases for V and 7 bases for J; bases not matched to a gene: 7. The CDR3 consists of 15 residues. Germline values: CDR1 MNHEY, CDR2 SVGAGI. Here the CDR3 reads CASSYPQGKVGELFF. CDR3 nucleotide sequence: TGTGCCAGCAGTTACCCACAGGGGAAAGTCGGGGAGCTGTTTTTT.

Many counts were recorded for this clonotype. V is TRBV11-2 and J is TRBJ2-5, with 12 bases fitting TRBD2. The CDR3 sequence is 16 residues long. Trimming cost V 5 bases and J 5 bases; bases outside gene matches: 9. Germline V lookup: CDR1 SGHAT, CDR2 FQNNGV. CDR3 sequence: CASSLRLAGVGETQYF. The CDR3 DNA follows: TGTGCCAGCAGCCTACGACTAGCGGGAGTTGGGGAGACCCAGTACTTC.

Turning to this clonotype: A much larger clonotype is one base distant, so this may be a read error. The gene calls are TRBV11-2 and TRBJ2-7, with TRBD2 matching over 8 bases. The CDR3 is made up of 14 amino acids. CDR1 is SGHAT, CDR2 FQNNGV, per germline. As DNA, the CDR3 is TGTGCCAGCAGCTTGAGCGGGGGTGCCTACGGGCAGTACTTC. This translates into CASSLSGGAYGQYF.

This clonotype has ten or more counts. The J gene is TRBJ2-3, the V gene TRBV29-1; D gene uncertain. Trimming cost V 0 bases and J 6 bases, with 4 bases left between them. CDR1 is SQVTM, CDR2 ANQGSEA, per germline. CDR3 length equals 11 residues. In DNA form, the CDR3 reads TGCAGCGTTGAAGAGGGGGATACGCAGTATTTT. Protein: CSVEEGDTQYF.

J is TRBJ2-1 and V is TRBV11-2; no definite D call. V lost 1 base to trimming and J lost 8 bases, with 12 bases between them. Looked up from germline, CDR1 is SGHAT and CDR2 is FQNNGV. The CDR3 is 14 residues long. As DNA, the CDR3 is TGTGCCAGCAGCTTAGGGGATAAAGGGTATGAGCAGTTCTTC. Encoded protein: CASSLGDKGYEQFF.

The sample holds one count of this clonotype. A much larger clone lies a single base off, so this may be a read error. The chain recombines TRBV6-2 or TRBV6-3 with TRBJ2-2; TRBD2 matches at 9 bases. The CDR3 has 15 residues. The germline gives CDR1 MNHEY, CDR2 SVGEGT. The CDR3: CASSYLAGVTEELFF. DNA for the CDR3: TGTGCCAGCAGTTATTTAGCGGGAGTCACCGAGGAGCTGTTTTTT.

This clonotype was seen many times. The chain links TRBV4-3 to TRBJ1-2; 9 bases match TRBD1. CDR1 and CDR2 (germline): LGHNA, YSLEER. The CDR3 extends over 14 amino acids. The V segment lost 4 bases and the J segment 4 bases; nucleotides outside the gene matches: 4. The CDR3 coding sequence is TGCGCCAGCAGCCGAGACAGGGGGGCCTATGGCTACACCTTC. Amino acid sequence: CASSRDRGAYGYTF.

Regarding this clonotype: This likely comes from a read error, as the CDR3 has no conserved phenylalanine or tryptophan at its end. V is TRBV6-2 or TRBV6-3 and J is TRBJ2-4; 12 bases line up with TRBD2. Looked up from germline, CDR1 is MNHEY and CDR2 is SVGEGT. CDR3 size: 21 residues. V was pared by 4 bases and J by 1 base, with 17 bases of the junction left unmatched. CDR3 region: CASSLPPQLAGGESAKNIQYL. The CDR3 DNA reads as TGTGCCAGCAGTTTACCCCCCCAACTAGCGGGAGGTGAATCGGCCAAAAACATTCAGTACCTC.

Concerning this clonotype: This may be a read error: a much more frequent sequence differs by one nucleotide. The chain employs TRBV12-3 or TRBV12-4 and TRBJ2-1; D gene ambiguous. The V end was cut by 3 bases, the J end by 1 base, with 4 bases between. The CDR3 totals 13 residues. This CDR3 reads CASSFTSYNEQFF. The DNA for the CDR3 is TGTGCCAGCAGTTTTACATCCTACAATGAGCAGTTCTTC.

The chain recombines TRBV6-2 or TRBV6-3 with TRBJ2-1, with D possibly TRBD2 on 7 matching bases. CDR3 length equals 15 residues. The V end was cut by 5 bases, the J end by 5 bases, with 16 bases between. Per the germline V gene, CDR1 is MNHEY and CDR2 is SVGEGT. The CDR3 sequence is CASSPHRGGNNEQFF. In DNA, the CDR3 is TGTGCCAGCAGTCCTCATAGGGGGGGGAACAATGAGCAGTTCTTC.

This clonotype occurred once. The rearrangement links TRBV28 to TRBJ2-7, with D possibly matching TRBD2 (5 bases). The CDR3 spans 13 residues. V shed 5 bases and J shed 5 bases, with 13 bases lying between them. The V gene's germline CDR1 is MDHEN and CDR2 SYDVKM. The CDR3 sequence: CASSPSLAHEQYF. The CDR3 DNA reads TGTGCCAGCAGTCCGTCCCTAGCCCACGAGCAGTACTTC.

About this clonotype: A much larger clone differs from this one at a single base, so this may be a read error. V usage is TRBV12-3 or TRBV12-4 and J usage is TRBJ2-1; 8 nucleotides agree with TRBD2. The CDR3 sequence is 15 residues long. The CDR3 reads CSSRRTGLVGDEQFF. For the CDR3, the DNA is TGTTCCAGCAGACGAACGGGACTAGTTGGCGATGAGCAGTTCTTC.

This chain uses TRBV6-5 with TRBJ2-2; no clear D gene. Germline assignment: CDR1 MNHEY and CDR2 SVGAGI. The V gene lost 5 bases and the J gene lost 5 bases, with 15 bases spanning the gap. CDR3 length: 15 amino acids. CDR3 coding DNA: TGTGCCAGCAGTGAAGACAACGCGGAAACCGGGGAGCTGTTTTTT. As protein: CASSEDNAETGELFF.

This clonotype was seen only once. Without the conserved terminal phenylalanine or tryptophan, this CDR3 likely stems from a read error. V and J are TRBV6-6 and TRBJ2-7; 8 bases match TRBD2. V trimming: 2 bases; J trimming: 0 bases; junction bases outside the gene matches: 6. The germline V gene encodes CDR1 MNHNY and CDR2 SVGAGI (reference sequence). The CDR3 consists of 16 residues. CDR3 DNA sequence: TGTGCCAGCAGTTACGCACTAGCGGTTCCCTCCTACGAGCAGTACTTA. It encodes CASSYALAVPSYEQYL.

Concerning this clonotype: A much larger clone differs by one base, so this may be a read error. This sequence joins TRBV6-2 or TRBV6-3 and TRBJ2-6; maybe TRBD1 (5 bases). Trimming took 0 bases from V and 3 from J, leaving 15 bases between them. Germline CDR1 is MNHEY and CDR2 is SVGEGT. The CDR3 is 18 residues long. This chain's CDR3 is CASSYSTGHSYGANVLTF. The CDR3 DNA sequence: TGTGCCAGCAGTTACTCCACAGGCCACAGCTATGGGGCCAACGTCCTGACTTTC.

The chain is built from TRBV9 and TRBJ2-3, with 11 bases lining up with TRBD2. J lost 2 bases, V lost 0 bases, and 11 bases had no gene match. The germline V gene has CDR1 SGDLS and CDR2 YYNGEE. This CDR3 is built from 19 residues. Written as DNA, the CDR3 is TGTGCCAGCAGCGTAGAGGTAGCGGGAGGGCCAACAAACACAGATACGCAGTATTTT. Translation gives CASSVEVAGGPTNTDTQYF.

V usage is TRBV29-1 and J usage is TRBJ1-1; 7 bases line up with TRBD1. CDR1 is SQVTM, CDR2 ANQGSEA, per germline. The CDR3 covers 12 residues. J was trimmed by 6 bases and V by 6 bases; bases with no gene match: 7. CDR3 sequence: CSVTGQWPEAFF. The CDR3 DNA sequence: TGCAGCGTAACGGGACAGTGGCCTGAAGCTTTCTTT.

This clonotype was picked up many times. Written as DNA, the CDR3 is TGCAGCTCTAGCGGGTTTACCACAGATACGCAGTATTTT. Protein: CSSSGFTTDTQYF. The J gene is TRBJ2-3, the V gene TRBV29-1, with 8 bases matching TRBD2. V lost 8 bases, J lost 2 bases, and 6 bases stayed unmatched. Germline-derived CDR1 and CDR2 are SQVTM and ANQGSEA. The CDR3 extends over 13 amino acids.

Points on this clonotype: With a much larger clone just one base away, this may be a read error. The rearrangement uses TRBV6-2 or TRBV6-3 and TRBJ2-1; D gene uncertain. CDR1 and CDR2 (germline): MNHEY, SVGEGT. The length of the CDR3 is 14 residues. CDR3 nucleotide sequence: TGTGCCAGCACCCTCGGAAGCTCCTACAATGAGCAGCTCTTC. Translation gives CASTLGSSYNEQLF.

This clonotype was seen a handful of times. The chain uses TRBV5-5 and TRBJ1-3, with no clear D. The germline V gene has CDR1 SGHKS and CDR2 YYEKEE (reference sequence). V gave up 3 bases and J gave up 0 bases, with 13 bases separating them. This CDR3 has 16 amino acids. The CDR3 DNA is TGTGCCAGCAGCTCCCGGACGGGCTCCTCTGGAAACACCATATATTTT. As protein: CASSSRTGSSGNTIYF. The full variable domain, with the rest looked up from reference TRBV5-5 and TRBJ1-3, is DAGVTQSPTHLIKTRGQQVTLRCSPISGHKSVSWYQQVLGQGPQFIFQYYEKEERGRGNFPDRFSARQFPNYSSELNVNALLLGDSALYLCASSSRTGSSGNTIYFGEGSWLTVV.

This clonotype showed up many times. The rearrangement uses TRBV11-2 and TRBJ2-7, with a weak D call TRBD2 (6 bases). The CDR3 spans 16 residues. Germline lookup yields CDR1 SGHAT and CDR2 FQNNGV. The V end lost 5 bases, the J end lost 0 bases, and 17 bases lay between the germline ends. The CDR3 sequence is CASSRGAHQSSYEQYF. CDR3 bases: TGTGCCAGCAGCCGCGGGGCGCACCAGAGCTCCTACGAGCAGTACTTC.

This chain uses TRBV28 with TRBJ2-2, with unresolved D. Trimming took off 3 bases at V and 7 bases at J, with 3 bases between the two ends. This CDR3 spans 11 amino acids. Germline V gives CDR1 MDHEN, CDR2 SYDVKM. This CDR3 reads CASSFHGELFF. The CDR3 DNA reads as TGTGCCAGCAGTTTTCACGGGGAGCTGTTTTTT.

This clonotype was counted ten times or more. The chain has TRBV29-1 and TRBJ2-3, with D hard to call. V was cut by 3 bases and J by 0 bases, with 4 bases left in between. CDR1 is SQVTM and CDR2 is ANQGSEA in the germline V gene. The CDR3 spans 12 residues. CDR3 residues: CSVDQSTDTQYF. The CDR3 DNA reads TGCAGCGTTGACCAAAGCACAGATACGCAGTATTTT.

On this clonotype itself: Just one base apart from a much larger clone, this may be a read error. The chain carries TRBV6-5 and TRBJ2-1, with 7 bases identical to TRBD1. The CDR3 is made up of 15 amino acids. Germline loops: CDR1 MNHEY, CDR2 SVGAGI. The CDR3 DNA sequence: TGTGCCAGCAGTTACTTCTTGACAGGGTCCAATGAGCAGTTATTC. Its translation is CASSYFLTGSNEQLF.

A remark on this clonotype: A much larger clone differs from this one at a single base, so this may be a read error. The chain links TRBV12-3 or TRBV12-4 to TRBJ2-5, with TRBD1 as a possible D gene (6 bases). There are 15 residues in the CDR3. The ends were cut back, 3 bases at V and 8 bases at J, with 19 bases in the middle. The CDR3 sequence: CASSFGDRLLDTQYF. The CDR3 DNA reads as TGTGCCAGCAGTTTCGGAGACAGGCTACTCGATACCCAGTACTTC.

The chain employs TRBV30 and TRBJ1-5, with D uncertain. The CDR3 spans 13 residues. In germline, CDR1 is GTSNPN, CDR2 SVGIG (reference sequence). V lost 2 bases to trimming and J lost 0 bases, with 5 bases between them. CDR3 sequence: CAWSRYSNQPQHF. The CDR3 DNA reads as TGTGCCTGGAGTAGATATAGCAATCAGCCCCAGCATTTT.

There are many counts of this clonotype. This chain links TRBV4-1 with TRBJ1-5; 8 bases match TRBD1. The CDR3 sequence is 16 residues long. V trimming: 0 bases; J trimming: 8 bases; junction bases outside the gene matches: 9. The germline V gene encodes CDR1 MGHRA and CDR2 YSYEKL. CDR3 amino acids: CASSQEGAGGLEPQHF. The CDR3 DNA reads TGCGCCAGCAGCCAAGAGGGGGCAGGGGGCTTGGAGCCCCAGCATTTT.

In the case of this clonotype: The DNA is left out, because the CDR3 cannot be placed on it with certainty; the CDR3 is given as TCRdb lists it. This chain joins TRBV28 and TRBJ2-7; no DNA check was done on the table's D call, TRBD1. Germline V gene lookup returns CDR1 MDHEN and CDR2 SYDVKM. The length of the CDR3 is 11 amino acids, counting both ends. The CDR3 sequence is CASSWGAGASF.

Points on this clonotype: A clone one base away is much larger, so this may be a read error. This chain uses TRBV4-1 with TRBJ2-5; perhaps TRBD1 as D (5 bases). This CDR3 has 15 residues. Looked up from germline, CDR1 is MGHRA and CDR2 is YSYEKL. CDR3 nucleotides: TGCGCCAACAGCCAAGATGGGCAGGGTCAAGAGACCCAGTACTTC. Translating it yields CANSQDGQGQETQYF.